A single sample gave rise to the 28 T cell receptor beta chains below, sequenced in a study of blood T cell repertoires in COVID-19. This table comes from immunoSEQ multiplex PCR, and its TCRdb copy is limited to in-frame clones, with some not included. The sample holds under 20,000 clones; more than 80% are singletons and the top ten take roughly 4%. The sequencing input was peripheral blood. The receptors were sampled from a woman aged 45-65 years with active COVID-19.

The chain employs TRBV5-1 and TRBJ2-7, with TRBD2 matching 8 bases. The CDR3 totals 15 residues. Trimming at V came to 1 base and at J to 4 bases, leaving 7 bases not matched to a gene. Germline V CDR1 and CDR2: SGHRS, YFSETQ. CDR3 residues: CASSLSSGSIYEQYF. CDR3 nucleotide sequence: TGCGCCAGCAGCTTGTCAAGCGGGAGTATTTACGAGCAGTACTTC.

This chain's CDR3 is CASGVLGTPYEQYF. The CDR3 region has the DNA TGCGCCAGCGGGGTACTTGGGACACCTTACGAGCAGTACTTC. The chain carries TRBV5-1 and TRBJ2-7, with a possible D match to TRBD1 (6 bases). The CDR3 is made up of 14 amino acids. CDR1 and CDR2 from the germline V gene are SGHRS and YFSETQ. The V end was cut by 7 bases, the J end by 4 bases, with 18 bases between.

V is TRBV5-1 and J is TRBJ1-4; TRBD1 matches at 12 bases. The length of the CDR3 is 18 residues. Germline lookup yields CDR1 SGHRS and CDR2 YFSETQ. Trimming cost V 4 bases and J 3 bases; bases outside gene matches: 10. CDR3 in amino acids: CASSPKPGQGASNEKLFF. For the CDR3, the DNA is TGCGCCAGCAGCCCTAAACCGGGACAGGGGGCTTCTAATGAAAAACTGTTTTTT.

This chain joins TRBV15 and TRBJ2-1; 8 bases map to TRBD2. The CDR3 spans 16 residues. Trimming took 5 bases from V and 8 from J; bases not matched to a gene: 14. CDR1 and CDR2 from the germline V gene are LNHNV and YYDKDF (reference sequence). CDR3 sequence (DNA): TGTGCCACCAGCCAACAGCGGGGGAGGGGACGGGATGAGCAGTTCTTC. Translating gives CATSQQRGRGRDEQFF.

The chain is built from TRBV11-2 and TRBJ1-2; maybe TRBD1 (5 bases). The CDR3 runs to 15 residues. In germline, CDR1 is SGHAT, CDR2 FQNNGV. V lost 6 bases and J lost 0, with 14 bases in between. The CDR3 sequence is CASRSNRRTNYGYTF. Here the CDR3 DNA reads TGTGCCAGCAGGTCAAACAGGCGAACTAACTATGGCTACACCTTC.

The V and J genes are TRBV3-1 (or the pseudogene TRBV3-2) and TRBJ2-3; 9 bases match TRBD2. Looked up from germline, CDR1 is LGHDT and CDR2 is YNNKEL (reference sequence). The CDR3 has 16 amino acids. Losses at the gene ends were 1 base for V and 2 bases for J; bases not matched to a gene: 4. Here the CDR3 DNA reads TGTGCCAGCAGCCAAGGGGAGGGACTAGCCACAGATACGCAGTATTTT. Protein sequence: CASSQGEGLATDTQYF.

J is TRBJ2-1 and V is TRBV3-1 (or the pseudogene TRBV3-2); 7 bases agree with TRBD2. V lost 3 bases and J lost 7; bases outside the gene matches: 9. This CDR3 contains 15 residues. CDR1 is LGHDT and CDR2 is YNNKEL in the germline V gene (reference sequence). CDR3 residues: CASSHWEGPRNEQFF. The CDR3 bases are TGTGCCAGCAGCCACTGGGAGGGACCCCGAAATGAGCAGTTCTTC.

The chain carries TRBV11-2 and TRBJ2-3; D unresolved. This CDR3 has 16 residues. Germline V CDR1 and CDR2: SGHAT, FQNNGV. Trimming pared 1 base from V and 4 bases from J, leaving 15 bases between. The CDR3 reads CASSLGASVGADTQYF. DNA for the CDR3: TGTGCCAGCAGCTTAGGGGCTTCCGTCGGTGCAGATACGCAGTATTTT.

The chain carries TRBV2 and TRBJ2-7, with 7 bases matching TRBD1. V shed 5 bases, J shed 3 bases, and the junction held 10 bases outside the gene matches. This CDR3 region has 15 residues. Germline-derived CDR1 and CDR2 are SNHLY and FYNNEI. CDR3 sequence: CASSFTGTESYEQYF. The CDR3 DNA follows: TGTGCCAGCAGTTTTACCGGGACAGAGAGCTACGAGCAGTACTTC.

The CDR3 DNA reads as TGCGCCAGCAGCTATGGACAGGGTGGAGAGACCCAGTACTTC. This codes for CASSYGQGGETQYF. The rearrangement uses TRBV5-1 and TRBJ2-5, with TRBD1 matching over 8 bases. CDR3 size: 14 residues. Germline values: CDR1 SGHRS, CDR2 YFSETQ. The V segment lost 3 bases and the J segment 4 bases; nucleotides outside the gene matches: 5. The whole variable domain, filled in from reference TRBV5-1 and TRBJ2-5, reads KAGVTQTPRYLIKTRGQQVTLSCSPISGHRSVSWYQQTPGQGLQFLFEYFSETQRNKGNFPGRFSGRQFSNSRSEMNVSTLELGDSALYLCASSYGQGGETQYFGPGTRLLVL.

V gene TRBV5-4 combines with J gene TRBJ2-5, with a possible D match to TRBD2 (7 bases). The CDR3 length is 14 residues. Germline V gene lookup returns CDR1 SGHNT and CDR2 YYREEE (reference sequence). The V end was cut by 5 bases, the J end by 5 bases, with 16 bases between. The CDR3 DNA is TGTGCCAGCAGGTCCGAACGGGGGGCGGAGACCCAGTACTTC. Protein: CASRSERGAETQYF.

The CDR3 sequence is CASSSTGLEQYF. For the CDR3, the DNA is TGTGCCAGCAGTTCCACAGGGCTCGAGCAGTACTTC. The V and J genes are TRBV6-6 and TRBJ2-7; TRBD1 is a possible D gene (6 bases). CDR1 MNHNY and CDR2 SVGAGI come from the germline V gene (reference sequence). V was cut by 4 bases and J by 6 bases, with 10 bases left in between. This CDR3 is 12 amino acids long.

This rearrangement joins TRBV24-1 to TRBJ2-3, with no clear D. This CDR3 is 11 amino acids long. Germline assignment: CDR1 KGHDR and CDR2 SFDVKD. Trimming took off 7 bases at V and 4 bases at J, with 5 bases between the two ends. CDR3 amino acids: CATRQADTQYF. For the CDR3, the DNA is TGTGCCACCAGACAAGCAGATACGCAGTATTTT.

This clone was counted only a few times. The chain couples TRBV19 to TRBJ2-7; a possible D gene is TRBD1 (7 bases). V shed 1 base and J shed 0 bases, with 10 bases lying between them. CDR1 and CDR2 from the germline V gene are LNHDA and SQIVND (reference sequence). The CDR3 runs 15 residues. The CDR3 nucleotides read TGTGCCAGTAGTATAGGCGGGGACAGCTCCTACGAGCAGTACTTC. It yields the protein CASSIGGDSSYEQYF.

The rearrangement joins TRBV5-1 to TRBJ2-7, with TRBD1 identical over 10 bases. V lost 4 bases, J lost 5 bases, and 6 bases stayed unmatched. Germline lookup yields CDR1 SGHRS and CDR2 YFSETQ. The CDR3 runs to 14 residues. DNA of the CDR3: TGCGCCAGCAGCCCAGGGACAGGGGAGGACGAGCAGTACTTC. Protein sequence: CASSPGTGEDEQYF.

The chain recombines TRBV5-1 with TRBJ1-1; 7 nucleotides match TRBD1. Losses at the gene ends were 1 base for V and 7 bases for J; bases not matched to a gene: 10. This CDR3 is 15 amino acids long. The V gene's germline CDR1 is SGHRS and CDR2 YFSETQ. In DNA, the CDR3 is TGCGCCAGCAGCTTGAGGGGGGATCGACAGGGTGAAGCTTTCTTT. It encodes CASSLRGDRQGEAFF.

The gene calls are TRBV7-9 and TRBJ2-2; TRBD1 matches at 10 bases. The V gene end was trimmed by 9 bases and the J gene end by 1 base; junction bases not matched to a gene: 5. This CDR3 has 15 residues. Germline CDR1 and CDR2: SEHNR and FQNEAQ (reference sequence). This chain's CDR3 is CARERDRGNTGELFF. CDR3 in DNA: TGTGCCAGGGAACGGGACAGGGGGAACACCGGGGAGCTGTTTTTT.

J is TRBJ2-6 and V is TRBV18; the match to TRBD1 covers 11 bases. Germline V gene lookup returns CDR1 KGHSH and CDR2 LQKENI. The V segment lost 1 base and the J segment 2 bases; nucleotides outside the gene matches: 4. CDR3 length: 18 residues. In DNA, the CDR3 is TGTGCCAGCTCACCACTTGGACAGGGGGCTCCTGGGGCCAACGTCCTGACTTTC. Its translation is CASSPLGQGAPGANVLTF.

The rearrangement uses TRBV6-5 and TRBJ2-1; 12 nucleotides align to TRBD2. Per the germline V gene, CDR1 is MNHEY and CDR2 is SVGAGI. There are 16 residues in the CDR3. V shed 2 bases and J 9 bases; nucleotides not matched to a gene: 8. CDR3 protein: CASSYKLAGGFGEQFF. The CDR3, as DNA: TGTGCCAGCAGTTACAAACTAGCGGGAGGCTTTGGTGAGCAGTTCTTC.

V is TRBV7-9 and J is TRBJ2-7; TRBD1 matches 10 bases. The CDR3 sequence is 13 residues long. Germline CDR1 reads SEHNR; CDR2 reads FQNEAQ (reference sequence). V shed 4 bases and J 6 bases; nucleotides not matched to a gene: 3. This CDR3 reads CASSWTGGSEQYF. Written as DNA, the CDR3 is TGTGCCAGCAGCTGGACAGGGGGAAGCGAGCAGTACTTC.

The chain links TRBV19 to TRBJ2-2; D perhaps matches TRBD1 (6 bases). The germline V and J ends were trimmed by 0 bases and 4 bases, with 12 bases remaining between them. Germline CDR1 is LNHDA and CDR2 is SQIVND (reference sequence). The CDR3 totals 16 residues. The CDR3 DNA follows: TGTGCCAGTAGTATAGAACAGGGAGTGGGCACCGGGGAGCTGTTTTTT. This codes for CASSIEQGVGTGELFF.

The rearrangement joins TRBV24-1 to TRBJ1-2; 9 bases align to TRBD1. There are 16 residues in the CDR3. Germline V CDR1 and CDR2: KGHDR, SFDVKD. The J segment lost 4 bases and the V segment lost 3 bases, leaving 8 bases of the junction unmatched. CDR3 bases: TGTGCCACCAGTGATCCCCTGGACAGGGGAGGCTATGGCTACACCTTC. Translated: CATSDPLDRGGYGYTF.

V and J are TRBV7-9 and TRBJ2-1; 12 bases match TRBD2. The junction had 6 bases not matched to a gene; V was cut back by 5 bases and J by 4 bases. This CDR3 spans 16 amino acids. Germline values: CDR1 SEHNR, CDR2 FQNEAQ (reference sequence). The chain's CDR3 is CASSLRTSGIYNEQFF. Written as DNA, the CDR3 is TGTGCCAGCAGCCTAAGGACTAGCGGGATATACAATGAGCAGTTCTTC.

The J gene is TRBJ2-1, the V gene TRBV18; maybe TRBD1 (5 bases). V lost 3 bases, J lost 4 bases, and 10 bases lay in between. The CDR3 is made up of 14 amino acids. Germline V CDR1 and CDR2: KGHSH, LQKENI. This CDR3 is CASSPLQGYNEQFF. CDR3 DNA: TGTGCCAGCTCACCGCTCCAGGGTTACAATGAGCAGTTCTTC.

The gene calls are TRBV4-2 and TRBJ2-4; TRBD2 matches 14 bases. Trimming cost V 0 bases and J 6 bases; bases outside gene matches: 10. The CDR3 runs to 19 residues. Germline V gene lookup returns CDR1 LGHNA and CDR2 YNFKEQ. CDR3: CASSQDGTGLAGVGNIQYF. The CDR3 DNA reads as TGTGCCAGCAGCCAAGACGGTACGGGACTAGCGGGAGTCGGAAACATTCAGTACTTC.

CDR3 loop: CASSPKRFGELFF. The CDR3 DNA follows: TGTGCCAGCAGCCCCAAGAGGTTCGGGGAGCTGTTTTTT. The chain recombines TRBV3-1 (or the pseudogene TRBV3-2) with TRBJ2-2; unclear D gene. V was trimmed by 4 bases and J by 7 bases, leaving 10 bases between them. This CDR3 has 13 residues. The germline CDR1 and CDR2 sequences are LGHDT and YNNKEL (reference sequence).

The V call is TRBV2, the J call TRBJ2-7, with D tentatively TRBD2 (6 bases). Germline CDR1 reads SNHLY; CDR2 reads FYNNEI. Trimming shortened V by 4 bases and J by 4 bases, and 17 bases separated the two germline ends. CDR3 length: 15 amino acids. CDR3 sequence: CASSAATSGAYEQYF. The CDR3, as DNA: TGTGCCAGCAGTGCGGCGACTAGTGGGGCTTACGAGCAGTACTTC. The full variable domain, its missing parts supplied by reference TRBV2 and TRBJ2-7, is EPEVTQTPSHQVTQMGQEVILRCVPISNHLYFYWYRQILGQKVEFLVSFYNNEISEKSEIFDDQFSVERPDGSNFTLKIRSTKLEDSAMYFCASSAATSGAYEQYFGPGTRLTVT.

The rearrangement joins TRBV6-5 to TRBJ1-2; D gene ambiguous. The CDR3 is made up of 15 amino acids. V gave up 6 bases and J gave up 4 bases, with 18 bases separating them. Germline V CDR1 and CDR2: MNHEY, SVGAGI. CDR3 DNA: TGTGCCAGCAGGGTCGGGATTTACGGGGTCTATGGCTACACCTTC. Its protein is CASRVGIYGVYGYTF.